The rows below give T cell receptor beta chains drawn from one sample of a study of blood T cell repertoires in COVID-19. The assay was immunoSEQ multiplex PCR, and TCRdb's table has in-frame clones only and misses some. Of about 39,000 clones in the sample, roughly 80% were seen once. Sequencing was done on a sample of peripheral blood. The receptors derive from a man aged 55 to 70 in a cohort sampled during active COVID-19. Each CDR3 is given with its conserved first and last residue. A D gene is named only where the DNA matches it firmly. A clone size is listed for some rows: how often the clone was seen (once, few, many), or a class if it is expanded.

clone_size	v_call	j_call	d_call	cdr3_aa	cdr3_nt
-	TRBV7-2	TRBJ1-4	-	CASSRPRGEKLFF	TGTGCCAGCTCAAGACCTCGGGGTGAAAAACTGTTTTTT
-	TRBV20-1	TRBJ2-3	TRBD2	CSASSGTRGGDTQYF	TGCAGTGCTAGTTCCGGGACTAGAGGGGGTGATACGCAGTATTTT
-	TRBV7-3	TRBJ2-2	-	CASLGLAAGELFF	TGTGCCAGCCTCGGACTCGCGGCCGGGGAGCTGTTTTTT
-	TRBV2	TRBJ2-7	TRBD2	CASRSGTRIYEQYF	TGTGCCAGCAGATCCGGGACTAGGATCTACGAGCAGTACTTC
-	TRBV11-1	TRBJ1-1	-	CASSLNRAYTEAFF	TGTGCCAGCAGCTTAAACAGGGCTTACACTGAAGCTTTCTTT
-	TRBV11-2	TRBJ2-2	-	CASSLARSGGELFF	TGTGCCAGCAGCTTAGCCCGATCCGGCGGGGAGCTGTTTTTT
-	TRBV27	TRBJ1-6	-	CASSWGTPSSYNSPLHF	TGTGCCAGCAGTTGGGGGACACCGAGCTCCTATAATTCACCCCTCCACTTT
-	TRBV5-1	TRBJ2-3	-	CASSSVLTDTQYF	TGCGCCAGCAGCAGCGTCTTAACAGATACGCAGTATTTT
-	TRBV19	TRBJ2-1	-	CASSPIATSDEQFF	TGTGCCAGTAGCCCGATAGCCACTTCGGATGAGCAGTTCTTC
-	TRBV4-1	TRBJ2-1	TRBD2	CASSLAGDSYNEQFF	TGCGCCAGCAGCCTAGCGGGAGATTCCTACAATGAGCAGTTCTTC
few	TRBV3-1/TRBV3-2	TRBJ1-6	TRBD1	CASSPGQGGSPLHF	TGTGCCAGCAGCCCTGGACAGGGGGGCTCACCCCTCCACTTT
-	TRBV5-6	TRBJ1-2	TRBD1	CASSLAGTGVDGYTF	TGTGCCAGCAGCTTGGCCGGGACAGGGGTGGATGGCTACACCTTC
few	TRBV11-2	TRBJ2-7	-	CASAPIAEQYF	TGTGCCAGCGCTCCCATTGCGGAGCAGTACTTC
-	TRBV24-1	TRBJ1-1	TRBD1	CATSEADRGQDTEAFF	TGTGCCACCAGTGAGGCTGACAGGGGGCAGGACACTGAAGCTTTCTTT
-	TRBV28	TRBJ1-2	-	CASNQGYGYTF	TGTGCCAGCAATCAGGGGTATGGCTACACCTTC
-	TRBV14	TRBJ2-5	-	CASSQVGGIETQYF	TGTGCCAGCAGCCAAGTCGGCGGGATTGAGACCCAGTACTTC
-	TRBV6-2/TRBV6-3	TRBJ2-1	-	CASSSSSAYNEQFF	TGTGCCAGCAGCTCCTCTAGCGCTTACAATGAGCAGTTCTTC
-	TRBV6-5	TRBJ1-1	-	CASTKTGNTEAFF	TGTGCCAGCACAAAGACGGGGAACACTGAAGCTTTCTTT
few	TRBV6-2/TRBV6-3	TRBJ2-7	-	CASSYSYRVSEQYF	TGTGCCAGCAGTTACTCGTACAGGGTAAGCGAGCAGTACTTC
-	TRBV14	TRBJ1-6	-	CASSQNQGLNSPLHF	TGTGCCAGCAGCCAAAATCAGGGATTGAATTCACCCCTCCACTTT
few	TRBV28	TRBJ1-2	-	CASSLYKSYGYTF	TGTGCCAGCAGTTTATACAAGTCCTATGGCTACACCTTC
-	TRBV10-3	TRBJ2-2	-	CAISDGWDLTNTGELFF	TGTGCCATCAGTGATGGATGGGACTTAACGAACACCGGGGAGCTGTTTTTT
once	TRBV19	TRBJ1-5	-	CASSSMTNQPQHF	TGTGCCAGTAGCTCTATGACAAATCAGCCCCAGCATTTT
few	TRBV10-3	TRBJ2-7	-	CAIRDYYEQYF	TGTGCCATCAGGGACTATTACGAGCAGTACTTC
-	TRBV13	TRBJ2-6	-	CASSFAGSGANVLTF	TGTGCCAGCAGCTTTGCGGGTTCTGGGGCCAACGTCCTGACTTTC
-	TRBV9	TRBJ1-3	-	CASSAPGGNSGNTIYF	TGTGCCAGCAGCGCCCCTGGGGGGAACTCTGGAAACACCATATATTTT
-	TRBV5-1	TRBJ2-2	-	CASSLDRVGSGELFF	TGCGCCAGCAGCTTGGACAGGGTAGGCTCCGGGGAGCTGTTTTTT
once	TRBV4-2	TRBJ2-4	-	CASSQAPGAKNIQYF	TGTGCCAGCAGCCAAGCCCCAGGGGCCAAAAACATTCAGTACTTC
-	TRBV6-5	TRBJ2-5	TRBD2	CASSRILAGGETQYF	TGTGCCAGCAGCCGGATACTAGCGGGGGGAGAGACCCAGTACTTC
-	TRBV7-9	TRBJ1-1	-	CASSLGRTTEAFF	TGTGCCAGCAGCTTGGGCAGAACCACTGAAGCTTTCTTT
-	TRBV28	TRBJ1-5	TRBD1	CASSTRTGKRVNQPQHF	TGTGCCAGCAGTACTAGGACAGGGAAAAGGGTCAATCAGCCCCAGCATTTT
-	TRBV7-2	TRBJ2-7	TRBD2	CASSDLAEPEEEQYF	TGTGCCAGCAGCGATCTAGCGGAGCCAGAAGAGGAGCAGTACTTC
few	TRBV19	TRBJ2-3	-	CAVAGTSTDTQYF	TGTGCCGTGGCGGGTACTAGCACAGATACGCAGTATTTT
-	TRBV2	TRBJ2-2	-	CASSDSLGASGELFF	TGTGCCAGCAGTGACAGTTTGGGGGCGTCCGGGGAGCTGTTTTTT
-	TRBV14	TRBJ1-2	-	CASSSDLAGYTF	TGTGCCAGCAGCTCGGACCTAGCGGGCTACACCTTC
-	TRBV7-9	TRBJ2-3	-	CASSSKSILTDTQYF	TGTGCCAGCAGCTCTAAATCGATCCTCACAGATACGCAGTATTTT
-	TRBV18	TRBJ1-1	-	CASSPLQGWEAFF	TGTGCCAGCTCACCACTCCAGGGTTGGGAAGCTTTCTTT
-	TRBV2	TRBJ2-1	-	CARGGGTPGSYNEQFF	TGTGCCAGAGGGGGGGGAACTCCTGGCTCCTACAATGAGCAGTTCTTC
-	TRBV23-1	TRBJ2-3	TRBD1	CASSQVWDRADTQYF	TGCGCCAGCAGTCAAGTTTGGGACAGGGCAGATACGCAGTATTTT
-	TRBV7-9	TRBJ1-1	-	CASSFGQENTEAFF	TGTGCCAGCAGCTTCGGACAAGAGAACACTGAAGCTTTCTTT
-	TRBV6-6	TRBJ1-4	-	CASTYGAKGLEKLFF	TGTGCCAGCACCTACGGGGCAAAGGGACTTGAAAAACTGTTTTTT
once	TRBV12-3/TRBV12-4	TRBJ1-4	TRBD1	CASSGQGNEKLFF	TGTGCCAGCAGTGGACAGGGGAATGAAAAACTGTTTTTT
-	TRBV7-8	TRBJ1-2	TRBD1	CASSLAQGEDGYTF	TGTGCCAGCAGCTTAGCTCAGGGGGAAGATGGCTACACCTTC
-	TRBV19	TRBJ1-5	-	CASRTAGVYQPQHF	TGTGCCAGTAGGACAGCGGGGGTATATCAGCCCCAGCATTTT
-	TRBV6-5	TRBJ1-1	-	CASSYSLAGRTEAFF	TGTGCCAGCAGTTACTCGTTGGCAGGGAGGACTGAAGCTTTCTTT
-	TRBV7-9	TRBJ2-2	TRBD1	CASSLTRGWTGELFF	TGTGCCAGCAGCTTAACCAGGGGGTGGACCGGGGAGCTGTTTTTT
-	TRBV6-5	TRBJ1-2	-	CASSYLPGFVSTF	TGTGCCAGCAGTTACCTTCCGGGATTCGTCTCCACCTTC
-	TRBV10-3	TRBJ2-3	-	CAISDIGVTSTDTQYF	TGTGCCATCAGTGATATCGGGGTGACTAGCACAGATACGCAGTATTTT
-	TRBV7-2	TRBJ2-3	TRBD2	CASSLSGRPTDTQYF	TGTGCCAGCAGCTTAAGCGGGAGGCCCACAGATACGCAGTATTTT
once	TRBV18	TRBJ2-1	TRBD2	CASSPGLANGDEQFF	TGTGCCAGCTCACCGGGACTAGCAAACGGCGATGAGCAGTTCTTC
-	TRBV7-2	TRBJ1-2	-	CASSLGGIGGYTF	TGTGCCAGCAGCTTAGGAGGAATCGGTGGCTACACCTTC
-	TRBV7-3	TRBJ2-1	TRBD2	CASSFTRGGSNEQFF	TGTGCCAGCAGCTTCACCCGGGGAGGGAGCAATGAGCAGTTCTTC